The clone carrying this T cell receptor beta chain came up a few times. Trimming stripped 5 bases from V and 6 bases from J, with 14 bases between. This CDR3 contains 13 residues. In germline, CDR1 is MNHEY, CDR2 SMNVEV (reference sequence). The source of the sample is a study of response to subunit inactivated influenza vaccine. A single record per CDR3 protein comes from TCRdb applying MiXCR to the RT-PCR reads. Among about 240,000 distinct CDR3 sequences listed, more than 10% were seen once. V is TRBV27 and J is TRBJ2-7, with unresolved D. The clonotype was recovered from a man between 50 and 59 years old who received an inactivated influenza vaccine. This specimen was non-naive T cells sorted from PBMCs, taken around 15 days before vaccination. CDR3 bases: TGTGCCAGCAGTCTTGGCCCTGGGGTCGAGCAGTACTTC. It specifies CASSLGPGVEQYF.